This is a list of T cell receptor beta chains from one sample in a study of blood T cell repertoires in COVID-19. Here immunoSEQ multiplex PCR was the method, and the copy in TCRdb shows in-frame clones only, minus some. Of 68,000 or so clones in the sample, around 86% were seen once. The sample consisted of peripheral blood. All receptors derive from a man aged 50 to 60 with active COVID-19. Both conserved end residues are part of each CDR3. Each record gives: D gene, J gene, V gene, clone size, CDR3 DNA, CDR3 protein. The D gene is left open where the match is weak. Not every row has a clone size; where given, it reads once, few, many or a size class.

D: .; J: TRBJ1-1; V: TRBV28; size: once; DNA: TGTGCCAGCAGTCCGATCACCCGAGGGAACACTGAAGCTTTCTTT; CDR3: CASSPITRGNTEAFF
D: .; J: TRBJ2-7; V: TRBV7-2; size: .; DNA: TGTGCCAGCAGACAACGACAGTTATCCTACGAGCAGTACTTC; CDR3: CASRQRQLSYEQYF
D: .; J: TRBJ2-7; V: TRBV5-1; size: .; DNA: TGCGCCAGCAGCTTGTCCGGGGGCGGGGGCTACGAGCAGTACTTC; CDR3: CASSLSGGGGYEQYF
D: .; J: TRBJ2-5; V: TRBV7-2; size: .; DNA: TGTGCCAGCAGCTCCCAAAGACTGGTGGAGACCCAGTACTTC; CDR3: CASSSQRLVETQYF
D: .; J: TRBJ2-7; V: TRBV12-3/TRBV12-4; size: few; DNA: TGTGCCAGCAGTTTAGGCCAGGGCCACGAGCAGTACTTC; CDR3: CASSLGQGHEQYF
D: .; J: TRBJ2-1; V: TRBV6-2/TRBV6-3; size: once; DNA: TGTGCCAGCACCCCCCGGACACGCCGCGGAGGGGATGAGCAGTTCTTC; CDR3: CASTPRTRRGGDEQFF
D: TRBD1; J: TRBJ1-6; V: TRBV10-3; size: .; DNA: TGTGCCATCAGTGACCCACCCGTGACAGGGGTCCGGGGGTCACCCCTCCACTTT; CDR3: CAISDPPVTGVRGSPLHF
D: TRBD1; J: TRBJ2-1; V: TRBV4-1; size: .; DNA: TGCGCCAGCAGCCAAGGGGGACAGGGGTATGAGCAGTTCTTC; CDR3: CASSQGGQGYEQFF
D: .; J: TRBJ2-7; V: TRBV30; size: .; DNA: TGTGCCTGGAGTACAGGGAACCCCCCCTACGAGCAGTACTTC; CDR3: CAWSTGNPPYEQYF
D: .; J: TRBJ2-1; V: TRBV6-5; size: .; DNA: TGTGCCAGCAGCCTCATAGAAGGAGATGAGCAGTTCTTC; CDR3: CASSLIEGDEQFF
D: TRBD1; J: TRBJ1-6; V: TRBV27; size: .; DNA: TGTGCCAGCAGTTTTGGGACAGGGGGCTCAAGCTCACCCCTCCACTTT; CDR3: CASSFGTGGSSSPLHF
D: .; J: TRBJ2-7; V: TRBV11-2; size: few; DNA: TGTGCCAGCAGCTTTGGGGGGTACCCCTCCTACGAGCAGTACTTC; CDR3: CASSFGGYPSYEQYF
D: .; J: TRBJ2-5; V: TRBV3-1/TRBV3-2; size: .; DNA: TGTGCCAGCAGCCAAGTCAGGGAGACCCAGTACTTC; CDR3: CASSQVRETQYF
D: .; J: TRBJ2-5; V: TRBV6-5; size: .; DNA: TGTGCCAGCAGTTACTTGGGAGGGGGGGAGACCCAGTACTTC; CDR3: CASSYLGGGETQYF
D: .; J: TRBJ2-2; V: TRBV19; size: .; DNA: TGTGCCAGTAGTCCCCAGGCAGGCCCCGGGGAGCTGTTTTTT; CDR3: CASSPQAGPGELFF
D: TRBD1; J: TRBJ1-3; V: TRBV27; size: once; DNA: TGTGCCAGCAGTAGGACGGGACAGGGGGCTGGAAACACCATATATTTT; CDR3: CASSRTGQGAGNTIYF
D: .; J: TRBJ2-7; V: TRBV3-1/TRBV3-2; size: .; DNA: TGTGCCAGCAGCCAACAGGCTACCCCCTTAAAGCAGTACTTC; CDR3: CASSQQATPLKQYF
D: .; J: TRBJ1-2; V: TRBV9; size: .; DNA: TGTGCCAGCAGCGTAGGCGGGGTGGATGGCTACACCTTC; CDR3: CASSVGGVDGYTF
D: .; J: TRBJ1-3; V: TRBV24-1; size: .; DNA: TGTGCCACCCGGGACACCAGCTCTGGAAACACCATATATTTT; CDR3: CATRDTSSGNTIYF
D: .; J: TRBJ2-7; V: TRBV19; size: .; DNA: TGTGCCAGTAGTTCCGTGCAGGGGAGCTACGAGCAGTACTTC; CDR3: CASSSVQGSYEQYF
D: TRBD1; J: TRBJ2-3; V: TRBV15; size: once; DNA: TGTGCCACCAGATTGGGACAGGCGGCAGATACGCAGTATTTT; CDR3: CATRLGQAADTQYF
D: TRBD2; J: TRBJ2-2; V: TRBV30; size: .; DNA: TGTGCCGGAGCTCTAGCGGGAGAGGGGACCGGGGAGCTGTTTTTT; CDR3: CAGALAGEGTGELFF
D: .; J: TRBJ1-1; V: TRBV6-2/TRBV6-3; size: .; DNA: TGTGCCAGCAGTTACTTCGCAGGTGGCCTGAACACTGAAGCTTTCTTT; CDR3: CASSYFAGGLNTEAFF
D: .; J: TRBJ1-1; V: TRBV6-2/TRBV6-3; size: once; DNA: TGTGCCAGCAGTCCCGAGAGACTGCGGGCTGAAGCTTTCTTT; CDR3: CASSPERLRAEAFF
D: TRBD1; J: TRBJ2-5; V: TRBV5-1; size: .; DNA: TGCGCCAGCAGCACCGGGACAGGGGATGCGGAGACCCAGTACTTC; CDR3: CASSTGTGDAETQYF
D: .; J: TRBJ2-2; V: TRBV28; size: .; DNA: TGTGCCAGCAGGGTACGAGTAACCGGGGAGCTGTTTTTT; CDR3: CASRVRVTGELFF
D: .; J: TRBJ1-3; V: TRBV30; size: .; DNA: TGTGCCTGGAGTTTACTCTCTGGAAACACCATATATTTT; CDR3: CAWSLLSGNTIYF
D: .; J: TRBJ1-2; V: TRBV28; size: .; DNA: TGTGCCAGCAGGCCTAGTGGAGAATCTAACTATGGCTACACCTTC; CDR3: CASRPSGESNYGYTF
D: TRBD1; J: TRBJ2-2; V: TRBV7-2; size: .; DNA: TGTGCCAGCAGCTTAACAGGGGGCACGCTGAAGGCCGGGGAGCTGTTTTTT; CDR3: CASSLTGGTLKAGELFF